Below are 27 T cell receptor beta chains sequenced from a single sample in a study of blood T cell repertoires in COVID-19. TCRdb keeps only in-frame clones here, not all; method: immunoSEQ multiplex PCR. This sample has 250,000 to 350,000 clones, with roughly 86% found just once. The sequenced sample was peripheral blood. These receptors came from a woman aged 45-60 years who had recovered from COVID-19.

This sequence joins TRBV27 and TRBJ2-2, with D possibly TRBD1 on 6 matching bases. Trimming stripped 1 base from V and 4 bases from J, with 19 bases between. The CDR3 runs to 18 residues. Germline CDR1 is MNHEY and CDR2 is SMNVEV (reference sequence). The CDR3: CASSLYFTGKASTGELFF. The DNA for the CDR3 is TGTGCCAGCAGTTTATACTTTACAGGGAAAGCGAGCACCGGGGAGCTGTTTTTT.

The genes are TRBV24-1 and TRBJ2-7; 8 positions match TRBD1. CDR3 length: 16 amino acids. CDR1 and CDR2 (germline): KGHDR, SFDVKD. Unmatched junction bases numbered 10, after V lost 2 bases and J lost 5 bases. CDR3 sequence reads: CATSDSSTTGVDEQYF. As DNA, the CDR3 is TGTGCCACCAGTGATTCCAGCACGACAGGGGTGGACGAGCAGTACTTC.

The V gene is TRBV27, the J gene TRBJ2-7; 8 bases agree with TRBD1. V was clipped by 2 bases and J by 6 bases; unmatched bases: 9. CDR1 MNHEY and CDR2 SMNVEV come from the germline V gene (reference sequence). The CDR3 totals 15 residues. The CDR3 protein is CASSLLGTGLAEQYF. The CDR3 DNA reads as TGTGCCAGCAGTTTACTAGGGACAGGTCTCGCCGAGCAGTACTTC.

This clone appeared a single time. The J gene is TRBJ2-1, the V gene TRBV2; D ambiguous. The CDR3 loop spans 11 amino acids. V lost 8 bases and J 8 bases, leaving 10 bases between the germline ends. The germline V gene has CDR1 SNHLY and CDR2 FYNNEI. CDR3 in amino acids: CASGDRDEQFF. In DNA form, the CDR3 reads TGTGCCAGCGGCGATCGGGATGAGCAGTTCTTC.

The table lists this clone with a few counts. The chain has TRBV7-8 and TRBJ1-2, with a tentative D call TRBD1 (6 bases). V shed 5 bases and J shed 8 bases, with 15 bases lying between them. The length of the CDR3 is 13 residues. Per the germline V gene, CDR1 is SGHVS and CDR2 is FQNEAQ. The DNA of the CDR3 is TGTGCCAGCAGCCCACAGGGTGGATACGGCTACACCTTC. It translates to CASSPQGGYGYTF.

The chain employs TRBV3-1 (or the pseudogene TRBV3-2) and TRBJ1-2; weak D call: TRBD1 (5 bases). This CDR3 contains 13 residues. Trimming pared 7 bases from V and 7 bases from J, leaving 16 bases between. Germline assignment: CDR1 LGHDT and CDR2 YNNKEL (reference sequence). The CDR3 nucleotides read TGTGCCAGCACCGACAGAGCCACGGGTGGCTACACCTTC. Its protein is CASTDRATGGYTF.

The J gene is TRBJ2-4, the V gene TRBV28, with TRBD2 identical over 7 bases. The CDR3 totals 15 residues. J was trimmed by 6 bases and V by 6 bases; bases with no gene match: 11. Germline V gene data show CDR1 as MDHEN and CDR2 as SYDVKM. CDR3 bases: TGTGCCAGCAGGTCGGAGGTCCGCGGGAGAAACATTCAGTACTTC. Translation gives CASRSEVRGRNIQYF.

V and J are TRBV30 and TRBJ1-1, with a tentative D call TRBD1 (5 bases). V lost 2 bases and J lost 6, with 13 bases in between. CDR3 length: 13 residues. Per germline, CDR1 GTSNPN and CDR2 SVGIG (reference sequence). CDR3 sequence (DNA): TGTGCCTGGAGTAAGCAGGGTAAATCTGAAGCTTTCTTT. Its translation is CAWSKQGKSEAFF. Full variable domain (outside the CDR3, taken from reference TRBV30 and TRBJ1-1): SQTIHQWPATLVQPVGSPLSLECTVEGTSNPNLYWYRQAAGRGLQLLFYSVGIGQISSEVPQNLSASRPQDRQFILSSKKLLLSDSGFYLCAWSKQGKSEAFFGQGTRLTVV.

In its sample, this clone was seen once. The chain recombines TRBV12-3 or TRBV12-4 with TRBJ2-7; unclear D gene. The CDR3 length is 12 residues. V was clipped by 4 bases and J by 2 bases, with 6 bases between them. CDR3 bases: TGTGCCAGCAGTTCCCCCACCTACGAGCAGTACTTC. Protein: CASSSPTYEQYF.

This sequence joins TRBV18 and TRBJ2-3; D not resolved. From germline, CDR1 is KGHSH and CDR2 LQKENI. This CDR3 is 13 amino acids long. The V end was cut by 3 bases, the J end by 6 bases, with 10 bases between. The CDR3 here is CASSPTFLDTQYF. CDR3 nucleotides: TGTGCCAGCTCACCTACTTTTTTGGATACGCAGTATTTT.

This clone was detected ten times or more. The chain links TRBV7-2 to TRBJ2-7; perhaps TRBD2 as D (5 bases). Trimming left V 4 bases short and J 3 bases short, with 10 bases between. CDR1 is SGHTA and CDR2 is FQGNSA in the germline V gene. This CDR3 is built from 13 residues. CDR3 in amino acids: CASSSTLDYEQYF. CDR3 bases: TGTGCCAGCAGCTCCACACTAGACTACGAGCAGTACTTC.

The chain is built from TRBV28 and TRBJ1-1; tentatively, D is TRBD1 (6 bases). The germline V gene has CDR1 MDHEN and CDR2 SYDVKM. V shed 5 bases and J shed 0 bases, with 13 bases lying between them. The CDR3 totals 15 residues. The CDR3 region is CASSPPGHLNTEAFF. CDR3 bases: TGTGCCAGCAGTCCACCGGGACACCTGAACACTGAAGCTTTCTTT.

The chain joins TRBV30 to TRBJ2-1; D gene ambiguous. V lost 2 bases and J lost 6, with 5 bases in between. Per germline, CDR1 GTSNPN and CDR2 SVGIG (reference sequence). The CDR3 consists of 11 residues. The CDR3 loop reads CAWSLFNEQFF. DNA of the CDR3: TGTGCCTGGAGTCTATTCAATGAGCAGTTCTTC.

The rearrangement uses TRBV7-2 and TRBJ2-3, with D possibly TRBD1 on 6 matching bases. The CDR3 has 15 amino acids. Per the germline V gene, CDR1 is SGHTA and CDR2 is FQGNSA. Trimming took 7 bases from V and 2 from J, leaving 16 bases between them. The DNA of the CDR3 is TGTGCCAGCACCCGAATCCAGGGGTCCACAGATACGCAGTATTTT. Protein: CASTRIQGSTDTQYF.

This clone has a handful of counts. The rearrangement uses TRBV5-6 and TRBJ1-1; 9 positions agree with TRBD1. Germline V CDR1 and CDR2: SGHDT, YYEEEE. CDR3 length equals 15 residues. The ends lost 0 bases at V and 5 bases at J; junction bases unmatched: 5. CDR3 amino acids: CASSLADRGSTEAFF. In DNA, the CDR3 is TGTGCCAGCAGCTTGGCGGACAGGGGTTCGACTGAAGCTTTCTTT.

This clone was detected once. The sample holds other DNA sequences that translate to the same CDR3. The V and J genes are TRBV18 and TRBJ2-5, with 7 bases identical to TRBD1. V was pared by 5 bases and J by 4 bases, with 4 bases of the junction left unmatched. CDR1 and CDR2 from the germline V gene are KGHSH and LQKENI. The CDR3 spans 13 residues. The CDR3 loop is CASSSDRVETQYF. Here the CDR3 DNA reads TGTGCCAGCTCATCCGACAGGGTAGAGACCCAGTACTTC.

Comments on this clone: At one end, the junction sequence differs from germline, possibly due to a read error. J is TRBJ2-7 and V is TRBV7-7, with 8 positions matching TRBD1. From germline, CDR1 is SSHAT and CDR2 FNYEAQ (reference sequence). This CDR3 has 14 amino acids. This chain's CDR3 is CASSLGTGLDEQYF. Written as DNA, the CDR3 is TGTGCTAGCAGCTTAGGGACAGGATTGGACGAGCAGTACTTC.

The CDR3 region is CASSLAPGVSNQPQHF. CDR3 coding DNA: TGCGCCAGCAGCTTGGCGCCAGGGGTCAGCAATCAGCCCCAGCATTTT. The chain joins TRBV5-1 to TRBJ1-5; D possibly corresponds to TRBD1 (6 bases). Germline-derived CDR1 and CDR2 are SGHRS and YFSETQ. The CDR3 sequence is 16 residues long. V was pared by 0 bases and J by 1 base, with 11 bases between.

This chain joins TRBV18 and TRBJ2-7; tentative D call: TRBD1 (6 bases). The CDR3 totals 15 residues. Per germline, CDR1 KGHSH and CDR2 LQKENI. V was cut by 0 bases and J by 3 bases, with 12 bases left in between. The CDR3 sequence is CASSPPSRGDYEQYF. DNA of the CDR3: TGTGCCAGCTCACCACCCAGCAGGGGTGACTACGAGCAGTACTTC.

This clone was detected only once. V gene TRBV7-9 combines with J gene TRBJ1-2; D may be TRBD1 (5 bases). Trimming left V 4 bases short and J 4 bases short, with 10 bases between. Germline CDR1 and CDR2: SEHNR and FQNEAQ (reference sequence). The CDR3 length is 13 residues. CDR3 sequence: CASSSFGGYGYTF. For the CDR3, the DNA is TGTGCCAGCAGCTCGTTCGGGGGCTATGGCTACACCTTC.

The chain combines TRBV28 with TRBJ2-3, with 7 bases aligning to TRBD2. This CDR3 contains 13 residues. Germline CDR1 reads MDHEN; CDR2 reads SYDVKM. V shed 6 bases and J 9 bases; nucleotides not matched to a gene: 9. The CDR3, as DNA: TGTGCCAGCAGACCTCCTCCCGGGGGGACGCAGTATTTT. Protein: CASRPPPGGTQYF.

The chain combines TRBV21-1 with TRBJ1-3; TRBD1 is taken as the D call from the table, unchecked against the DNA. TRBV21-1 is shown as a pseudogene. The CDR3 extends over 19 amino acids. The CDR3 bases are TGTGCCAGCAGCGTTCCACAAGGGGGTGGGCGCTCAGTCGAAGTCACCATATATTTT. Translation: CASSVPQGGGRSVEVTIYF.

This sequence joins TRBV28 and TRBJ2-2; 9 bases line up with TRBD2. The CDR3 length is 15 residues. Germline V lookup: CDR1 MDHEN, CDR2 SYDVKM. The J segment lost 3 bases and the V segment lost 3 bases, leaving 2 bases of the junction unmatched. The CDR3 region has the DNA TGTGCCAGCAGTTTTTTAGCGGGAGACACCGGGGAGCTGTTTTTT. Translated, it gives CASSFLAGDTGELFF.

The gene calls are TRBV4-3 and TRBJ1-5; D is uncertain. V was shortened by 0 bases and J by 5 bases, with 14 bases between the two germline ends. Per germline, CDR1 LGHNA and CDR2 YSLEER. The CDR3 runs to 16 residues. Here the CDR3 reads CASSQDLAGYYQPQHF. As DNA, the CDR3 is TGCGCCAGCAGCCAAGATTTGGCGGGTTATTATCAGCCCCAGCATTTT.

The V call is TRBV10-3, the J call TRBJ1-3; D might be TRBD1 (5 bases). V dropped 7 bases and J dropped 5 bases, with 9 bases sitting between them. The length of the CDR3 is 12 residues. Germline lookup yields CDR1 ENHRY and CDR2 SYGVKD. The CDR3 reads CAITDSRNTIYF. The CDR3, as DNA: TGTGCCATCACCGACAGCAGAAACACCATATATTTT.

This chain uses TRBV7-9 with TRBJ2-5, with 10 bases lining up with TRBD1. CDR1 is SEHNR, CDR2 FQNEAQ, per germline (reference sequence). The CDR3 contains 11 residues. V dropped 5 bases and J dropped 12; count of bases not matched to a gene: 3. The CDR3: CASSLGTGEYF. In DNA form, the CDR3 reads TGTGCCAGCAGCCTTGGGACAGGGGAGTACTTC.

V is TRBV5-1 and J is TRBJ2-2; the match to TRBD1 covers 9 bases. The junction had 7 bases not matched to a gene; V was cut back by 4 bases and J by 6 bases. The germline V gene encodes CDR1 SGHRS and CDR2 YFSETQ. CDR3 length equals 15 residues. CDR3 amino acids: CASSRGQGMAGELFF. The CDR3, as DNA: TGCGCCAGCAGCCGAGGACAGGGGATGGCCGGGGAGCTGTTTTTT.